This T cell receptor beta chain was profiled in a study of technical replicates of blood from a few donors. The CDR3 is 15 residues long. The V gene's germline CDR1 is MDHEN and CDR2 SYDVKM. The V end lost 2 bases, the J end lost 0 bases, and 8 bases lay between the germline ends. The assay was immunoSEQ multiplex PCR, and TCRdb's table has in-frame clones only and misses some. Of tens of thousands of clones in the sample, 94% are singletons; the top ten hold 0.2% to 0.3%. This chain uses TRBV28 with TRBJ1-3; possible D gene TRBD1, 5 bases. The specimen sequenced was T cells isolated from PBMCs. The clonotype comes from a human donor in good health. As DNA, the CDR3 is TGTGCCAGCAGTTTAGGCAGGGTCTCTGGAAACACCATATATTTT. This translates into CASSLGRVSGNTIYF.